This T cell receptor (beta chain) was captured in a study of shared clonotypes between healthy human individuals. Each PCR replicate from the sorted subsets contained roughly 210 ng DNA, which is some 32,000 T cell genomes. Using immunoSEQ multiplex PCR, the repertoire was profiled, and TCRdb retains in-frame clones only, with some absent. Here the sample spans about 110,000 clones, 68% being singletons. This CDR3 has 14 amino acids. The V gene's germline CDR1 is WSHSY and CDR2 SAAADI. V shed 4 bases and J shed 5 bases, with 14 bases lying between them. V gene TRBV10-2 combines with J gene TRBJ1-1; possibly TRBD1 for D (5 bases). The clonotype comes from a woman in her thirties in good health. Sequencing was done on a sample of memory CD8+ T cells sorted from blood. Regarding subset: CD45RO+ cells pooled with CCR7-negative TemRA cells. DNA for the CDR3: TGCGCCAGCAGTGGGTCTGGGGGTCGAACTGAAGCTTTCTTT. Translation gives CASSGSGGRTEAFF.